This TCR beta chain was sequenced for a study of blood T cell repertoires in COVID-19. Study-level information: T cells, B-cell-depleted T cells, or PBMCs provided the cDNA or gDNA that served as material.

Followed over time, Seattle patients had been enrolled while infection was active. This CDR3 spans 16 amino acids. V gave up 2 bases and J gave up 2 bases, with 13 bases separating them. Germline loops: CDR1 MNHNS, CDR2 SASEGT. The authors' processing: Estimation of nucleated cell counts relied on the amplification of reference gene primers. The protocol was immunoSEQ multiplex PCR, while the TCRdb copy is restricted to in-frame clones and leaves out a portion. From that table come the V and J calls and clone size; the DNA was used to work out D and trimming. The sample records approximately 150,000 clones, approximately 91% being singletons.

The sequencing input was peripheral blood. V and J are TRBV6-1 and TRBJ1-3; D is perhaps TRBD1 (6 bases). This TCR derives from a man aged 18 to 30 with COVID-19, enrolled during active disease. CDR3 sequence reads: CASSEFWTEAGNTIYF. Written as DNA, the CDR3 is TGTGCCAGCAGTGAATTCTGGACAGAGGCTGGAAACACCATATATTTT.